Sequencing of this T cell receptor (beta chain) was carried out in a study of blood T cell repertoires in COVID-19. As processed by the authors: Reference gene primer amplification yielded estimated nucleated cell counts. Measured with immunoSEQ multiplex PCR; TCRdb has only the in-frame clones, and not every one. That table is the source of V, J and clone size, and D and trimming were worked out from the DNA. The sample lists 140,000 to 150,000 clones, over 75% occurring once. The TCR was taken from a human donor in a cohort sampled during active COVID-19. Sequencing was carried out using peripheral blood.

The CDR3 is CASSLQSGDEQFF. CDR3 nucleotides: TGTGCCAGCAGCCTACAGAGTGGCGATGAGCAGTTCTTC. The chain links TRBV7-9 to TRBJ2-1; D not certain. V was trimmed by 5 bases and J by 8 bases, leaving 13 bases between them. The CDR3 runs to 13 residues. Germline V gives CDR1 SEHNR, CDR2 FQNEAQ (reference sequence).